A single T cell receptor beta chain is shown here with its context. Its antigen is unknown. A read error may explain this, as a much larger clone is one base away. A sample-barcoded 5' primer and a J-beta primer mix were used in a second PCR of roughly 7 to 11 cycles. Each CDR3 protein gets one entry after TCRdb re-called the 5' RACE reads with MiXCR. The table records about 780,000 distinct CDR3 sequences, more than 35% of them present only once. This CDR3 has 15 residues. The germline V gene encodes CDR1 SGHTA and CDR2 FQGTGA. Healthy individuals of Caucasian origin from Russia, aged about 6 to 95, served as donors. Extracted total RNA amounted to at least 6 micrograms for each sample. The data originate from a study of blood T cells in healthy people across ages. Study outcomes and limitations: As age increased, TCR beta diversity per million T cells fell in a roughly linear fashion.

The receptor was derived from a man aged 80 or over in good health. Sequenced: blood. The chain is built from TRBV7-3 and TRBJ2-1; 10 nucleotides line up with TRBD2. The J call is uncertain, as TRBJ2-7 better fits the DNA end. CDR3 amino acids: CASSVASGSYNEQYF. For the CDR3, the DNA is TGTGCCAGCAGCGTAGCTAGCGGGAGCTACAATGAGCAGTACTTC.